This TCR beta chain was retrieved from a study of CD8 T cells in ankylosing spondylitis. Study findings and constraints: For ankylosing spondylitis blood, a TCR beta motif of under ten highly homologous variants appeared characteristic.

TCRdb fed the 5' RACE reads into MiXCR, producing one record per CDR3 protein. Of hundreds of thousands of distinct CDR3 sequences listed, about a sixth are singletons. The CDR3 covers 11 residues. V dropped 7 bases and J dropped 5 bases, with 11 bases sitting between them. CDR1 is DFQATT and CDR2 is SNEGSKA in the germline V gene (reference sequence). This clonotype was seen a few times. What it binds is unknown. This receptor was identified in a male donor with ankylosing spondylitis. V usage is TRBV20-1 and J usage is TRBJ2-5; weak D call: TRBD2 (5 bases). The sequencing input was blood, either unsorted or a sorted T cell fraction (not recorded which). CDR3 in amino acids: CSVRGRETQYF. In DNA, the CDR3 is TGCAGTGTACGCGGGCGCGAGACCCAGTACTTC.